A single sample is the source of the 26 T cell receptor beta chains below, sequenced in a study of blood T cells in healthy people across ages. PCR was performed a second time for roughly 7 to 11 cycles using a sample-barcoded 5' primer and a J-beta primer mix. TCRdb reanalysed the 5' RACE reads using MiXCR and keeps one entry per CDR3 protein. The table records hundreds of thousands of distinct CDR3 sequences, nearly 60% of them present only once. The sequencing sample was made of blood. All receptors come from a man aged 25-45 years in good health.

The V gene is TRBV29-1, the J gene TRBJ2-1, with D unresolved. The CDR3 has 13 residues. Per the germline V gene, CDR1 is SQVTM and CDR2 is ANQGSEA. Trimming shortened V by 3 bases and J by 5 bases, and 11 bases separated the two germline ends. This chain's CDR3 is CSVERSADNEQFF. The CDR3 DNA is TGCAGCGTTGAGCGTTCGGCGGACAATGAGCAGTTCTTC.

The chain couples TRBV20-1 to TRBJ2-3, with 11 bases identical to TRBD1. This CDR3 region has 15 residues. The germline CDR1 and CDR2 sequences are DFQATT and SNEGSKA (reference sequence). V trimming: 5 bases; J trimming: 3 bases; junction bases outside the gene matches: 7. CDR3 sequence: CSAPPRDRGTDTQYF. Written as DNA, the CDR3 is TGCAGTGCTCCTCCCCGGGACAGGGGGACAGATACGCAGTATTTT.

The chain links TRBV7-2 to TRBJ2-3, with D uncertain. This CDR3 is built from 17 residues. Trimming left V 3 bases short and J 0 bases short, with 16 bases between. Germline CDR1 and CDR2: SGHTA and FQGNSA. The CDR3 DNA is TGTGCCAGCAGCTTGGGTTTAATGGGTTTTAGCACAGATACGCAGTATTTT. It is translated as CASSLGLMGFSTDTQYF. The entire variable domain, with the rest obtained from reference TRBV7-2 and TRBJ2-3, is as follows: GAGVSQSPSNKVTEKGKDVELRCDPISGHTALYWYRQSLGQGLEFLIYFQGNSAPDKSGLPSDRFSAERTGGSVSTLTIQRTQQEDSAVYLCASSLGLMGFSTDTQYFGPGTRLTVL.

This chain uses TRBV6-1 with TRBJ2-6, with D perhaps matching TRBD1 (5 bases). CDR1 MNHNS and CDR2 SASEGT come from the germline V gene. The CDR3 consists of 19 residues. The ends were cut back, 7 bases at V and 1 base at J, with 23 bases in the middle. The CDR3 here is CASTGQVFDRRSGANVLTF. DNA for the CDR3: TGTGCCAGCACCGGACAAGTTTTTGACAGACGTTCTGGGGCCAACGTCCTGACTTTC.

CDR3 sequence: CASSFERGELGTGDLQETQYF. For the CDR3, the DNA is TGCGCCAGCAGCTTCGAGAGAGGGGAATTGGGGACAGGGGACCTCCAAGAGACCCAGTACTTC. The gene calls are TRBV5-1 and TRBJ2-5, with TRBD1 matching over 10 bases. Per germline, CDR1 SGHRS and CDR2 YFSETQ. The CDR3 length is 21 residues. V shed 2 bases, J shed 1 base, and the junction held 20 bases outside the gene matches. Together with reference TRBV5-1 and TRBJ2-5, the CDR3 gives the full variable domain: KAGVTQTPRYLIKTRGQQVTLSCSPISGHRSVSWYQQTPGQGLQFLFEYFSETQRNKGNFPGRFSGRQFSNSRSEMNVSTLELGDSALYLCASSFERGELGTGDLQETQYFGPGTRLLVL.

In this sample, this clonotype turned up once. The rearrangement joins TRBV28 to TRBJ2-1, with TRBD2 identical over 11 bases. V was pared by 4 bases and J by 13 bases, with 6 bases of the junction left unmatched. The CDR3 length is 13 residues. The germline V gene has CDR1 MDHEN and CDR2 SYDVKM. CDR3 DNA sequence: TGTGCCAGCAGTTCCCCGGGACTAGCGGTACAGTTCTTC. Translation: CASSSPGLAVQFF. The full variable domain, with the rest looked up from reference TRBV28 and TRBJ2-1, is DVKVTQSSRYLVKRTGEKVFLECVQDMDHENMFWYRQDPGLGLRLIYFSYDVKMKEKGDIPEGYSVSREKKERFSLILESASTNQTSMYLCASSSPGLAVQFFGPGTRLTVL.

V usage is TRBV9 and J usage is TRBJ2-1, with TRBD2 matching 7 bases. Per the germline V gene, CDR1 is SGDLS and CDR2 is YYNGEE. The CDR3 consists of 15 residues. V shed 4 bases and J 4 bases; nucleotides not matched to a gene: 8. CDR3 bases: TGTGCCAGCAGCCCTGGTAGCGGGTGGTACAATGAGCAGTTCTTC. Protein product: CASSPGSGWYNEQFF.

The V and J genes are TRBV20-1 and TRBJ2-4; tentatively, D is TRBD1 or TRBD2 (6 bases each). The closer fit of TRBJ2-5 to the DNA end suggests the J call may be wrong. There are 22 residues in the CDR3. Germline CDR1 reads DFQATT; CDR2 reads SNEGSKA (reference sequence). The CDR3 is CSARERGARFPSIGFFQETQYF. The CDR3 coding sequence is TGCAGTGCTAGAGAAAGGGGGGCTAGGTTCCCTTCGATCGGTTTCTTCCAAGAGACCCAGTACTTC.

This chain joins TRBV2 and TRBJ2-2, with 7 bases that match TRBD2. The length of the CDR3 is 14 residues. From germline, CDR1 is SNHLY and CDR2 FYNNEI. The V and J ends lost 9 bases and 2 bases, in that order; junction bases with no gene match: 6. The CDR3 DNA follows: TGTGCCAGGGGGGGGACTTTTAACACCGGGGAGCTGTTTTTT. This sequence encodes CARGGTFNTGELFF. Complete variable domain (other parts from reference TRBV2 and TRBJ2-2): EPEVTQTPSHQVTQMGQEVILRCVPISNHLYFYWYRQILGQKVEFLVSFYNNEISEKSEIFDDQFSVERPDGSNFTLKIRSTKLEDSAMYFCARGGTFNTGELFFGEGSRLTVL.

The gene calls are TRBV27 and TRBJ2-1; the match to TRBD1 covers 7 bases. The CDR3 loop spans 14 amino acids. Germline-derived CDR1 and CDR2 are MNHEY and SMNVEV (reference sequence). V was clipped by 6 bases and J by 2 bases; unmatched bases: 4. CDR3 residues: CASSRQGPYNEQFF. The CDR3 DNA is TGTGCCAGCAGCCGACAGGGCCCCTACAATGAGCAGTTCTTC.

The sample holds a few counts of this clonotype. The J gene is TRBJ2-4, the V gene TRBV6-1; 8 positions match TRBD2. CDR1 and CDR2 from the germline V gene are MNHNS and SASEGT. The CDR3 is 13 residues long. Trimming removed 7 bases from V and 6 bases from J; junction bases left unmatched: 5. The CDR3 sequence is CASKGTSRNIQYF. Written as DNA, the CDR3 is TGTGCCAGCAAAGGGACTAGTCGAAACATTCAGTACTTC.

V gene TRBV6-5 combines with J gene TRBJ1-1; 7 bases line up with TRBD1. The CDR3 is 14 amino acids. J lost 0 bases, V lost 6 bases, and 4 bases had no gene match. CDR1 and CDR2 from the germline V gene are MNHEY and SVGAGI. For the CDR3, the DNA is TGTGCCAGCAGAAAAGGGACAGTGAACACTGAAGCTTTCTTT. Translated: CASRKGTVNTEAFF.

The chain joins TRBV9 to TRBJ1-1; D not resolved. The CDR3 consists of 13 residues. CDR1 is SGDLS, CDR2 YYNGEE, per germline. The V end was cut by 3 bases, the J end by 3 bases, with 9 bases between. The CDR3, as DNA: TGTGCCAGCAGCGCCCGGGAGTACACTGAAGCTTTCTTT. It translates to CASSAREYTEAFF.

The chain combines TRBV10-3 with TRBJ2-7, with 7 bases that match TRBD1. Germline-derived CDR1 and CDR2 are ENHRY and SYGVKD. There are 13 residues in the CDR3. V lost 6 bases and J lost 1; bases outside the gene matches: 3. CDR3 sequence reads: CAISRDSSYEQYF. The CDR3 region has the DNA TGTGCCATCAGCCGGGACAGTTCCTACGAGCAGTACTTC.

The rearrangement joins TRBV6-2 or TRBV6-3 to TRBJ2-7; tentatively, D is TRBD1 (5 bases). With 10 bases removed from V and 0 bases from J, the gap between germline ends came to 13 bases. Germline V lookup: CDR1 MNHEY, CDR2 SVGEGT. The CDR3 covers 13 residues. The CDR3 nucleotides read TGTGCCACCACTGGACAAGACTCCTACGAGCAGTACTTC. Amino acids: CATTGQDSYEQYF.

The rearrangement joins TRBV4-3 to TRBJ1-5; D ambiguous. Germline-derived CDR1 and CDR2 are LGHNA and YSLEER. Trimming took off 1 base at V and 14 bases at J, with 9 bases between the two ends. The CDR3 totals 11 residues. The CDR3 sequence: CASSQGLSEHF. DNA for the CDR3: TGCGCCAGCAGCCAAGGATTGTCGGAGCATTTT.

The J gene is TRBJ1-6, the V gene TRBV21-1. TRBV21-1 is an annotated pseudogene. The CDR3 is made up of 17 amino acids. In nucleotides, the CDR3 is TGTGCCAGCAGCGGGGTGAGGGAGAGCTCCTATAATTCACCCCTCCACTTT. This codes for CASSGVRESSYNSPLHF.

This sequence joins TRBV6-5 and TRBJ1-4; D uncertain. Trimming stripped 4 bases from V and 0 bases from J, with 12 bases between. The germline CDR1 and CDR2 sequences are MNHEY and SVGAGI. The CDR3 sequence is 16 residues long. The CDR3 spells CASSFNRYATNEKLFF. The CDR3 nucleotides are TGTGCCAGCAGTTTCAACAGATATGCAACTAATGAAAAACTGTTTTTT.

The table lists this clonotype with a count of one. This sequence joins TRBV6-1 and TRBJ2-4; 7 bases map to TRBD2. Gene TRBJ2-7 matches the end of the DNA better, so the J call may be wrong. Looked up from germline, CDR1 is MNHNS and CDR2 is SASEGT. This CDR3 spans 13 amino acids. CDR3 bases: TGTGCCACCAACGCCGGCGGGAGACACGAGCAGTACTTC. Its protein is CATNAGGRHEQYF.

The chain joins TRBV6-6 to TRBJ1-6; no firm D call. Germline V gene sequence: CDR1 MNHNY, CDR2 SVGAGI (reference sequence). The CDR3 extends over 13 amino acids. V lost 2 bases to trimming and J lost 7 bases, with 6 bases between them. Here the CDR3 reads CASSYNTNSPLHF. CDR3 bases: TGTGCCAGCAGTTACAACACCAATTCACCCCTCCACTTT.

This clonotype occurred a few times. CDR3 bases: TGTGCCAGCAGTTTTGCCGTTAATCAGCCCCAGCATTTT. The encoded protein is CASSFAVNQPQHF. The chain employs TRBV28 and TRBJ1-5; D gene unclear. The CDR3 covers 13 residues. Trimming took off 3 bases at V and 4 bases at J, with 7 bases between the two ends. The V gene's germline CDR1 is MDHEN and CDR2 SYDVKM.

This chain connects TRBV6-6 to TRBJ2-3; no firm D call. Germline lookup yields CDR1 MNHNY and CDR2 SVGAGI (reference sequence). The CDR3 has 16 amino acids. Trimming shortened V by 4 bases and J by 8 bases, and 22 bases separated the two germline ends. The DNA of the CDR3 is TGTGCCAGCAGTTCCATCTCGGGCCTCTCCGCGTTTACGCAGTATTTT. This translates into CASSSISGLSAFTQYF.

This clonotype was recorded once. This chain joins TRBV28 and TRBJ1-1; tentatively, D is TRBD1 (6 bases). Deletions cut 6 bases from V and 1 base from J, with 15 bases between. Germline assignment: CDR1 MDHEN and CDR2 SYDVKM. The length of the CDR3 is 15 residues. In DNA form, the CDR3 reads TGTGCCAGCAGCTGGGGGCAGGTAAAGAACACTGAAGCTTTCTTT. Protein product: CASSWGQVKNTEAFF. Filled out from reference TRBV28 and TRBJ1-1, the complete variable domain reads DVKVTQSSRYLVKRTGEKVFLECVQDMDHENMFWYRQDPGLGLRLIYFSYDVKMKEKGDIPEGYSVSREKKERFSLILESASTNQTSMYLCASSWGQVKNTEAFFGQGTRLTVV.

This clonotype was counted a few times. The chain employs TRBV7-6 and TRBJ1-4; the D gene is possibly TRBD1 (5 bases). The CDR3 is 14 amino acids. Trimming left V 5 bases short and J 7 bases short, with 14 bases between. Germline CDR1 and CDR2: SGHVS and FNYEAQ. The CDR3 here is CASSPDRGSEKLFF. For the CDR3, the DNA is TGTGCCAGCAGCCCGGACCGGGGGAGTGAAAAACTGTTTTTT.

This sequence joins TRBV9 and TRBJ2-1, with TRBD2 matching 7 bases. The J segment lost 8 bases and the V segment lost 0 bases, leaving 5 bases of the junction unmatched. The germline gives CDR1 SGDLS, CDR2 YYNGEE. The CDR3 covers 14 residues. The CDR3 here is CASSVAGGWHEQFF. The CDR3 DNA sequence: TGTGCCAGCAGCGTAGCCGGGGGGTGGCATGAGCAGTTCTTC.

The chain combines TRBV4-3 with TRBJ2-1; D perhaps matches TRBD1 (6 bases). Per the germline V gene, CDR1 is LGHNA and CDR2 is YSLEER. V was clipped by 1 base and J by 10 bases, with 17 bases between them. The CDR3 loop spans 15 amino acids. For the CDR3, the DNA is TGCGCCAGCAGCCAAGGTCCGACAGGCCCCTACGAGCAGTTCTTC. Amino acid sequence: CASSQGPTGPYEQFF.